This T cell receptor beta chain was recorded in a study of T cell responses to AZD1222 COVID-19 vaccine. Study summary: Pooled in the analysis were second doses at about 4 or about 12 weeks.

This clone occurred once. Its antigen is not identified. Generated by immunoSEQ multiplex PCR, the TCRdb table keeps only in-frame clones and is missing some. The sample yields more than 250,000 clones, 85% to 95% seen once. This CDR3 has 15 amino acids. Per the germline V gene, CDR1 is LGHDT and CDR2 is YNNKEL (reference sequence). V dropped 1 base and J dropped 4 bases, with 13 bases sitting between them. Study conclusions and caveats: Two AZD1222 doses significantly raised spike-specific TCR breadth and depth over controls.

The starting material was peripheral blood, obtained on day 0 of AZD1222 vaccination. The sequence was collected from an adult in good health. This chain uses TRBV3-1 (or the pseudogene TRBV3-2) with TRBJ1-2; possible D gene TRBD1, 5 bases. The chain's CDR3 is CASSQGVGGVYGYTF. CDR3 nucleotides: TGTGCCAGCAGCCAAGGTGTCGGGGGGGTCTATGGCTACACCTTC.